The 5 T cell receptor beta chains reported below all come from one sample, sequenced in a study of blood T cell repertoires in COVID-19. Method: immunoSEQ multiplex PCR; TCRdb's copy keeps in-frame clones and lacks some. The sample includes 150,000 to 200,000 clones, roughly 87% of them seen just once. Sequences were obtained from peripheral blood. These receptors were taken from a woman in her 70s with COVID-19, enrolled during active disease.

This clone was seen more than once but under ten times. This chain links TRBV19 with TRBJ1-5; D not resolved. In germline, CDR1 is LNHDA, CDR2 SQIVND (reference sequence). With 9 bases removed from V and 0 bases from J, the gap between germline ends came to 12 bases. The CDR3 is 14 amino acids. This CDR3 is CASARLNSNQPQHF. DNA of the CDR3: TGTGCCAGCGCTAGGCTGAATAGCAATCAGCCCCAGCATTTT.

The CDR3 is CASSFGGGGKLFF. CDR3 sequence (DNA): TGTGCCAGCAGTTTTGGGGGGGGTGGAAAACTGTTTTTT. The chain recombines TRBV27 with TRBJ1-4; D perhaps matches TRBD1 (5 bases). Germline CDR1 MNHEY, CDR2 SMNVEV (reference sequence). V dropped 3 bases and J dropped 10 bases, with 12 bases sitting between them. CDR3 length equals 13 residues.

The rearrangement joins TRBV7-2 to TRBJ2-1; D is unresolved. The V gene lost 3 bases and the J gene lost 3 bases, with 6 bases spanning the gap. The length of the CDR3 is 13 residues. From germline, CDR1 is SGHTA and CDR2 FQGNSA. This CDR3 reads CASSFNSYNEQFF. The CDR3 DNA is TGTGCCAGCAGCTTTAACAGCTACAATGAGCAGTTCTTC. Together with reference TRBV7-2 and TRBJ2-1, the CDR3 gives the full variable domain: GAGVSQSPSNKVTEKGKDVELRCDPISGHTALYWYRQSLGQGLEFLIYFQGNSAPDKSGLPSDRFSAERTGGSVSTLTIQRTQQEDSAVYLCASSFNSYNEQFFGPGTRLTVL.

V usage is TRBV5-5 and J usage is TRBJ2-2, with 7 bases identical to TRBD1. The V gene's germline CDR1 is SGHKS and CDR2 YYEKEE (reference sequence). The CDR3 runs to 14 residues. The junction had 3 bases not matched to a gene; V was cut back by 3 bases and J by 4 bases. CDR3 nucleotide sequence: TGTGCCAGCAGCTCCCGGACAGGCACCGGGGAGCTGTTTTTT. Its translation is CASSSRTGTGELFF.

This chain joins TRBV21-1 and TRBJ2-7; TRBD2 is taken as the D call from the table, unchecked against the DNA. TRBV21-1 is classified as a pseudogene. There are 16 residues in the CDR3. Here the CDR3 reads CASSKKKRGLADEQYF. DNA of the CDR3: TGTGCCAGCAGCAAAAAGAAACGGGGACTAGCGGACGAGCAGTACTTC.